This TCR beta chain was retrieved from a study of blood T cells in healthy people across ages. The authors isolated at least 6 million PBMCs per sample. Next came a second PCR, run for about 7 to 12 cycles, which used a sample-barcoded 5' primer along with a J-beta primer mix. The template-switch adaptor was a 5' adaptor with 12 random nucleotides. It tagged each cDNA molecule. Via MiXCR, TCRdb re-called the 5' RACE reads, giving one row per CDR3 protein. The table shows fewer than 950,000 distinct CDR3 sequences, with around 36% occurring only once. As for this clonotype: Its antigen is unidentified. A much bigger clone sits one base away, suggesting this may be a read error.

In germline, CDR1 is SQVTM, CDR2 ANQGSEA. The CDR3 spans 13 residues. Study findings and constraints: Comparison with aged donors showed that long-lived donors had more naive CD4+ cells and higher diversity. Getting older went along with TCR beta diversity per million T cells dropping roughly linearly.

The chain has TRBV29-1 and TRBJ1-2; tentatively, D is TRBD1 (6 bases). The TCR originated in a man in his late teens or twenties in good health. Sequenced sample: blood. The CDR3 DNA reads TGCAGCGCCGGGACACATGCTAACCATGGCTACACCTTC. This translates into CSAGTHANHGYTF.